This T cell receptor (beta chain) comes out of a study of T cell responses to AZD1222 COVID-19 vaccine. Study results and limitations: Spike-specific TCR breadth and depth were elevated following two AZD1222 doses. Seropositive AZD1222 recipients at baseline numbered only five or six.

This table comes from immunoSEQ multiplex PCR, and its TCRdb copy is limited to in-frame clones, with some not included. The sample has 150,000 to 200,000 clones, roughly 93% seen once. Concerning this clone: Antigen unknown.

V trimming: 6 bases; J trimming: 0 bases; junction bases outside the gene matches: 5. The CDR3 is 14 amino acids. Germline V gene data show CDR1 as MNHGY and CDR2 as SVAAGI. The clonotype was recovered from an adult in good health. The rearrangement uses TRBV6-9 and TRBJ2-7; 7 bases align to TRBD1. The specimen was peripheral blood, collected on day 0 of AZD1222 vaccination. CDR3 loop: CASRPGQCSYEQYF. As DNA, the CDR3 is TGTGCCAGCAGGCCGGGACAGTGCTCCTACGAGCAGTACTTC.